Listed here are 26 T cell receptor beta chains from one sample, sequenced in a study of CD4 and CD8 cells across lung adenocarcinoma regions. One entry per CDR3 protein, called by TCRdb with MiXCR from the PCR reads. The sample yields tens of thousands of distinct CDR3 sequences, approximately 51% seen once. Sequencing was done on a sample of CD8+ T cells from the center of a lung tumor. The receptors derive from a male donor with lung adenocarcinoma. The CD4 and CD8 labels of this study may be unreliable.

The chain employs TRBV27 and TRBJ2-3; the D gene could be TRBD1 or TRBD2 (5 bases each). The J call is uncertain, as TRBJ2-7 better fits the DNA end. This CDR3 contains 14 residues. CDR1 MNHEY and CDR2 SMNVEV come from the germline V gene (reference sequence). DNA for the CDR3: TGTGCGGGCAGTGGGGGAAGTGCCGGAGATACGCAGTACTTC. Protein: CAGSGGSAGDTQYF.

CDR3 DNA sequence: TGCTCCGGGGGGTTCGGGGGCCGGGACCAAGAGACCCAGTACTTC. Its protein is CSGGFGGRDQETQYF. The chain combines TRBV5-1 with TRBJ2-5; D may be TRBD2 (7 bases). The CDR3 consists of 15 residues. Looked up from germline, CDR1 is SGHRS and CDR2 is YFSETQ.

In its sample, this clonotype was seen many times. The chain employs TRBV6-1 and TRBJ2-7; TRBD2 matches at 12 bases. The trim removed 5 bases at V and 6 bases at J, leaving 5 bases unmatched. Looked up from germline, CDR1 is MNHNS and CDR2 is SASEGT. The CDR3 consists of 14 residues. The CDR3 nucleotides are TGTGCCAGCAGTCGACTAGCGGGGGTGGTCGAGCAGTACTTC. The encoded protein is CASSRLAGVVEQYF.

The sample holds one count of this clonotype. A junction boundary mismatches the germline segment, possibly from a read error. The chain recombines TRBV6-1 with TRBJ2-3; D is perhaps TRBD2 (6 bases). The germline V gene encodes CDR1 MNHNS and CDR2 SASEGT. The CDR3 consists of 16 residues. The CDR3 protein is CASTRSGRGATDTQYF. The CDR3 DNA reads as TGTGCCAGCACGAGGAGCGGGCGGGGCGCCACAGACACGCAGTATTTC.

CDR3 sequence reads: CASREGGAGLRAKDTQYF. The CDR3 DNA follows: TGTGCCAGCAGGGAGGGGGGAGCGGGGCTCCGAGCCAAAGATACGCAGTACTTC. This chain connects TRBV6-1 to TRBJ2-4, with a possible D match to TRBD2 (7 bases). The CDR3 runs 18 residues. The V end lost 6 bases, the J end lost 13 bases, and 34 bases lay between the germline ends. Germline lookup yields CDR1 MNHNS and CDR2 SASEGT.

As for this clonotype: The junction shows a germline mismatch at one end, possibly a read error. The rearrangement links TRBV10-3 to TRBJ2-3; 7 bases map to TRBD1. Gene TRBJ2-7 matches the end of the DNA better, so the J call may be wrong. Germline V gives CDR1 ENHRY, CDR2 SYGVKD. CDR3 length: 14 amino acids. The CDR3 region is CRGRGQSTKDTQYF. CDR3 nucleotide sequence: TGCCGCGGCAGGGGACAGTCAACCAAAGATACGCAGTACTTC.

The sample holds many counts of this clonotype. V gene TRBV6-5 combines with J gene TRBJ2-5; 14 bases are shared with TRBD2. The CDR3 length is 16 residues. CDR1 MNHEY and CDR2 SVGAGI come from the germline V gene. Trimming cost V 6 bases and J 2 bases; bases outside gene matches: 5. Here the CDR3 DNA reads TGTGCCAGCAGCCGAGGGACTAGCGGGAGTCAAGAGACCCAGTACTTC. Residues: CASSRGTSGSQETQYF.

The CDR3, as DNA: TGTGCCAGCAGATCTACCGGGACACCACCCTACGAGCAGTACTTC. It codes for CASRSTGTPPYEQYF. The V and J genes are TRBV6-1 and TRBJ2-1, with a tentative D call TRBD1 (6 bases). The J call may be mistaken, given a closer DNA end match to TRBJ2-7. This CDR3 has 15 residues. Germline V lookup: CDR1 MNHNS, CDR2 SASEGT.

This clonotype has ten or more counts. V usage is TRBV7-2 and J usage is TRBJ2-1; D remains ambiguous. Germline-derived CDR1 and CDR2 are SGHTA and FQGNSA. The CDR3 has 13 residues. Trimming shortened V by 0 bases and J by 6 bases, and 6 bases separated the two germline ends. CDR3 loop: CASSLAKGNEQFF. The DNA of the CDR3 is TGTGCCAGCAGCTTAGCAAAGGGCAATGAGCAGTTCTTC.

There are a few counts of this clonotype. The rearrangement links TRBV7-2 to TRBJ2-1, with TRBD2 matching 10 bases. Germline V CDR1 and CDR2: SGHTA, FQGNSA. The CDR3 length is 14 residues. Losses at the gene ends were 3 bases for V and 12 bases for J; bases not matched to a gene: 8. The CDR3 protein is CASSFFIAGGRQFF. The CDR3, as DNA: TGTGCCAGCAGCTTTTTCATAGCGGGAGGTCGGCAGTTCTTC. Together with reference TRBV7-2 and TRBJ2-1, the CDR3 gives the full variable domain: GAGVSQSPSNKVTEKGKDVELRCDPISGHTALYWYRQSLGQGLEFLIYFQGNSAPDKSGLPSDRFSAERTGGSVSTLTIQRTQQEDSAVYLCASSFFIAGGRQFFGPGTRLTVL.

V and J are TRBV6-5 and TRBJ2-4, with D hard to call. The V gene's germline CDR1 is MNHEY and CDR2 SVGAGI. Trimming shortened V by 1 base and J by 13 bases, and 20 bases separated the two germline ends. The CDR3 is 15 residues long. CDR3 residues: CASSYWLSAQDMQYF. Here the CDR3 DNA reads TGTGCCAGCAGTTACTGGCTGAGCGCCCAAGATATGCAGTACTTC.

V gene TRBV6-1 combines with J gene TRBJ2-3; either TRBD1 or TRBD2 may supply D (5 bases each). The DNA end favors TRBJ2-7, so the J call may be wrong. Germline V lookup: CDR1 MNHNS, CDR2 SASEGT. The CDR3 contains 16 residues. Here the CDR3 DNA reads TGTGCCAGCGGGGGAGCCGGGGCAGGTGTCGAGGATACGCAGTACTTC. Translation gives CASGGAGAGVEDTQYF.

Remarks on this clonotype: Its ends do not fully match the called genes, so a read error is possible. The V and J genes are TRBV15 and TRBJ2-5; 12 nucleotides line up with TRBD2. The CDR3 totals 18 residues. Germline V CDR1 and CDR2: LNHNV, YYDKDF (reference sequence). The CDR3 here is CATSRDFLAGGAQETQYF. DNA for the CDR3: TGTGCCACCAGCAGAGATTTTCTAGCGGGAGGGGCTCAAGAGACGCAGTACTTT.

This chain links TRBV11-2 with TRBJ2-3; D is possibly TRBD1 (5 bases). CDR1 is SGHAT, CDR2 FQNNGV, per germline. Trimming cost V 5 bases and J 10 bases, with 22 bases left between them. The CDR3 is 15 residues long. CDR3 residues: CASSRLRWGTDAQYF. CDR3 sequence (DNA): TGTGCCAGCAGCCGACTCAGGTGGGGCACCGATGCGCAGTATTTT.

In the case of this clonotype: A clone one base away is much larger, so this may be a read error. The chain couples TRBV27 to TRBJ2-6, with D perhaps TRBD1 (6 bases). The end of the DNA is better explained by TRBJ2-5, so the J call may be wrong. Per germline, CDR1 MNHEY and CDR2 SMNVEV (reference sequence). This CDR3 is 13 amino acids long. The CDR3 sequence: CANSTGLTETQYF. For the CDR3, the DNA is TGTGCCAACAGTACAGGGTTAACAGAGACCCAGTACTTC.

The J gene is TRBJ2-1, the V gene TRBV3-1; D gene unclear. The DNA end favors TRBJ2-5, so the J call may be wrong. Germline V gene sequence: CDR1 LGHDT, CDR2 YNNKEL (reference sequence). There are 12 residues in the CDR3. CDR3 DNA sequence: TGTGCCAGCAGCCAACTCCAAGAGACCCAGTACTTC. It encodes CASSQLQETQYF.

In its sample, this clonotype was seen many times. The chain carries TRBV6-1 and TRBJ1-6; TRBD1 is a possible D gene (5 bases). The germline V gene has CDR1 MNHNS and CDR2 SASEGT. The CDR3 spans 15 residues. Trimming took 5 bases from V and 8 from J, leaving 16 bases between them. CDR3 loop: CASSPRDGHYSPLHF. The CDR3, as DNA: TGTGCCAGCAGTCCGCGGGACGGTCACTATTCACCCCTCCACTTT.

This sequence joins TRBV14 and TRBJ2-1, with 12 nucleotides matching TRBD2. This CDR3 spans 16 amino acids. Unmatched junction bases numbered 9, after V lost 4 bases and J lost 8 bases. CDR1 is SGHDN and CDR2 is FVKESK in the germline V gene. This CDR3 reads CASSPRASGRADEQFF. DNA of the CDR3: TGTGCCAGCAGCCCCAGGGCTAGCGGGAGGGCCGATGAGCAGTTCTTC.

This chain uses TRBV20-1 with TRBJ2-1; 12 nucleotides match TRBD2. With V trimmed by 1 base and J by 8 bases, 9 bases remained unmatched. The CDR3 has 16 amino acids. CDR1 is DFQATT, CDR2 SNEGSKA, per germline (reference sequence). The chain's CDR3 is CSARALPRLAGDEQFF. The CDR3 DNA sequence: TGCAGTGCTAGAGCCCTCCCGAGACTAGCGGGAGATGAGCAGTTCTTC.

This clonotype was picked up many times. The CDR3 is CASSQGTGARTGELFF. CDR3 coding DNA: TGTGCCAGCAGCCAAGGGACAGGGGCCCGCACCGGGGAGCTGTTTTTT. This chain joins TRBV7-6 and TRBJ2-2, with 10 bases lining up with TRBD1. With 5 bases clipped from V and 4 bases from J, the junction kept 7 bases outside the gene matches. The CDR3 extends over 16 amino acids. Germline CDR1 reads SGHVS; CDR2 reads FNYEAQ.

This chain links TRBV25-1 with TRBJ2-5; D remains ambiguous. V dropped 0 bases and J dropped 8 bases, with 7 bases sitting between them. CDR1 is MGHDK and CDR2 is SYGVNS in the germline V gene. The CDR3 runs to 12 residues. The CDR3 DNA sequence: TGTGCCAGCAGTGAATATGGGGAAACCCAGTACTTC. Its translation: CASSEYGETQYF.

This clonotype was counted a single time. CDR3 sequence reads: CASSEVAGGLEQHF. In DNA, the CDR3 is TGTGCCAGCAGTGAGGTAGCGGGAGGGCTTGAGCAGCACTTT. The rearrangement joins TRBV6-1 to TRBJ1-6, with D uncertain. Germline assignment: CDR1 MNHNS and CDR2 SASEGT. V lost 3 bases and J 19 bases, leaving 22 bases between the germline ends. This CDR3 is 14 amino acids long.

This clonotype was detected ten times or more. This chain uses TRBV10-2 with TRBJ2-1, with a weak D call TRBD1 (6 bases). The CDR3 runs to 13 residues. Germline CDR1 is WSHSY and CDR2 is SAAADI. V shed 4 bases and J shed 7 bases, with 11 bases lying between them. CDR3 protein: CASSGTESNEQFF. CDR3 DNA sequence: TGCGCCAGCAGTGGGACAGAAAGTAATGAGCAGTTCTTC.

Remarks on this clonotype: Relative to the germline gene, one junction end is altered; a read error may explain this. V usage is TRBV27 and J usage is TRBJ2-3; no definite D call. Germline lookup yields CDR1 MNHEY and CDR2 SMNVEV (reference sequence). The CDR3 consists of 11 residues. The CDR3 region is CALCSKDTQYF. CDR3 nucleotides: TGTGCGCTGTGTTCCAAAGATACGCAGTACTTT.

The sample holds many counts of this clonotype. The CDR3 sequence: CASSDSAYEQYF. In nucleotides, the CDR3 is TGTGCCAGCAGCGATAGCGCCTACGAGCAGTACTTC. The chain combines TRBV6-1 with TRBJ2-7, with D possibly being TRBD2 (5 bases). The V gene's germline CDR1 is MNHNS and CDR2 SASEGT. V lost 6 bases to trimming and J lost 2 bases, with 8 bases between them. The CDR3 is 12 residues long.

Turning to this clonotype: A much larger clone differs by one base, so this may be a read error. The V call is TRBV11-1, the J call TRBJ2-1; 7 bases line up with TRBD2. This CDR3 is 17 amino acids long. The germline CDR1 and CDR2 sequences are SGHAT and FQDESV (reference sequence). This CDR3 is CASSLSRAGVLYNEQLF. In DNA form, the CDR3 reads TGTGCCAGCAGCTTAAGTCGCGCGGGAGTACTATACAATGAGCAGCTCTTC.